This T cell receptor beta chain is drawn from a study of blood T cell repertoires in COVID-19 (dated by TCRdb to about 2020). At the level of the whole study: Samples covering the acute and convalescent phases of COVID-19 were provided by collaborators in the United States, Italy and Spain. The prospective study material was composed of cDNA or gDNA derived from T cells, B-cell-depleted T cells, or PBMCs. Subjects who had been exposed to COVID-19, were actively infected with it, or had recovered from it provided the deeply sampled blood TCRbeta repertoires that made up the dataset. The repertoires were released in a freely available public database intended as a resource for research on the immune response to SARS-CoV-2. Samples came from the ongoing ImmuneRACE study (first 160 participants) plus 1,254 subjects from 6 global collaborators. A de-identified subject ID, COVID-19 status, age in years and sex were almost always included in the sample metadata. Where available, HLA class I and class II types were taken from metadata supplied by the sample provider and were not determined by assay-based typing. Here is what the overall study found, with its caveats: Clinical and demographic metadata were provided uncurated, with the amount varying by source and participant.

The immunoSEQ Assay, a bias-controlled multiplex PCR, was used to amplify TCRbeta CDR3 regions from genomic DNA. The authors processed their data as follows. Nucleated cell counts per sample were estimated from amplification of reference gene primers within the assay. To quantify the absolute abundance of each unique TCRbeta CDR3 rearrangement, sequence reads were collapsed and filtered. For each sample, productive Simpson clonality was calculated as the square root of Simpson's diversity index over productive rearrangements. The source is immuneACCESS, and TCRdb retained only in-frame sequences with V and J called. Part of the clones is not carried over; for the studies checked, unresolved V genes explain less than half of this, and the remainder is unexplained. V, J and clone size are taken as reported in that table, and D and trimming were inferred from the DNA itself. For this sample there are tens of thousands of clones; 75% to 90% appear just once. 0.3% to 0.5% of the sample lies in the top ten.

On this clone: Its antigen is unknown. Base qualities are not provided; no much larger clone lies one nucleotide away.

The collaborating institutions used their own protocols to collect whole blood in K2EDTA tubes. For TCRbeta analysis, collaborators shipped samples in one of three forms: frozen whole blood, isolated PBMCs, or DNA extracted from either of those sample types. V loses 0 bases of germline sequence and J loses 10 bases, and the interval between the two ends is 19 bases. As encoded in the germline V gene (reference sequence), CDR1 is LNHDA while CDR2 is SQIVND. Counted from cysteine to phenylalanine, this CDR3 has 16 amino acids. The DNA shown is the 48-base CDR3, in frame from base 1. The specimen was peripheral blood. The chain employs TRBV19 and TRBJ2-1; the best D guess is TRBD2, with 7 bases matching. The TCR sequence derives from a human donor in a cohort sampled during active COVID-19. This receptor has the CDR3 CASSIEGQGRAREQFF. The DNA sequence is as follows: TGTGCCAGTAGTATAGAAGGGCAGGGGAGGGCCAGAGAGCAGTTCTTC.